The subject of this entry is one T cell receptor beta chain. In TCRdb, the RT-PCR reads were re-called with MiXCR into one record per CDR3 protein. The sample has approximately 720,000 distinct CDR3 sequences; 12% to 15% are singletons. There are 9 residues in the CDR3. Between the trimmed V and J ends, which lost 9 bases and 7 bases, there was a span of 5 bases. Germline-derived CDR1 and CDR2 are KGHDR and SFDVKD. The chain carries TRBV24-1 and TRBJ1-2, with no clear D. Sample: memory CD4+ T cells from blood. The sequence derives from a female donor in good health, serving as a healthy control. The CDR3 spells CATPGGYTF. For the CDR3, the DNA is TGTGCCACCCCGGGTGGCTACACCTTC.